This T cell receptor beta chain was found in a study of blood T cell repertoires in COVID-19. The overall study: Italy, Spain and the United States were the sources of the convalescent and acute COVID-19 samples.

Original processing methods: Reference gene primer amplification yielded estimated nucleated cell counts. The protocol was immunoSEQ multiplex PCR, while the TCRdb copy is restricted to in-frame clones and leaves out a portion. Clonal size and the V and J genes are those of that table, whereas D and trimming came from the DNA. This table has some 360,000 clones, approximately 89% appearing once. Germline assignment: CDR1 MNHEY and CDR2 SVGEGT. The V segment lost 6 bases and the J segment 5 bases; nucleotides outside the gene matches: 13. CDR3 size: 16 residues. This sequence was found in a woman between 55 and 75 years old with COVID-19, enrolled during active disease. This chain uses TRBV6-2 or TRBV6-3 with TRBJ2-1; 7 bases line up with TRBD2. Material: peripheral blood. Here the CDR3 reads CASSPHGGGRNNEQFF. The DNA of the CDR3 is TGTGCCAGCAGCCCCCACGGCGGGGGACGTAACAATGAGCAGTTCTTC.